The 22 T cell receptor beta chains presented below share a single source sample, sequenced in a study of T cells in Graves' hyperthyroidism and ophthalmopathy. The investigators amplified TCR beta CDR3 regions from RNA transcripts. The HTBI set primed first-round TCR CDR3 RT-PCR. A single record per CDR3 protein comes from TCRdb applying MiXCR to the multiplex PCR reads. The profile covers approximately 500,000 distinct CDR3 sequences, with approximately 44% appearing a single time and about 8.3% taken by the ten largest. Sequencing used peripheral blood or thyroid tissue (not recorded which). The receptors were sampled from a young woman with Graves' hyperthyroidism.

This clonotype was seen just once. The CDR3 DNA follows: TGTGCCAGCAGTTTACCGGGAGGATACTATGGCTACACCTTC. Translation gives CASSLPGGYYGYTF. This chain uses TRBV7-2 with TRBJ1-2; no definite D call. The CDR3 contains 14 residues. Deletions cut 6 bases from V and 3 bases from J, with 14 bases between. Per germline, CDR1 SGHTA and CDR2 FQGNSA.

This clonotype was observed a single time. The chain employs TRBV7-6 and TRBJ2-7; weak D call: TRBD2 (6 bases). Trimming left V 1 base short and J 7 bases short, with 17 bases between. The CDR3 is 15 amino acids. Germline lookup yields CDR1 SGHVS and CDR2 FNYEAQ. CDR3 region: CASSLGRRVFDEQYF. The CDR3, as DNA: TGTGCCAGCAGCTTAGGCAGGAGGGTGTTCGATGAGCAGTACTTC.

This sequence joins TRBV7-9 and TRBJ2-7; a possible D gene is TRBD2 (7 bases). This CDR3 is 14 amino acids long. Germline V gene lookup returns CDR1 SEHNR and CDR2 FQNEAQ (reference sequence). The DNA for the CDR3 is TGTGTCAGTAGTCTAGCGGCGGACAGCTACGAGCAGTACTTC. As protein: CVSSLAADSYEQYF. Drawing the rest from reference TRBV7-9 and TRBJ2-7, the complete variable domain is DTGVSQNPRHKITKRGQNVTFRCDPISEHNRLYWYRQTLGQGPEFLTYFQNEAQLEKSRLLSDRFSAERPKGSFSTLEIQRTEQGDSAMYLCVSSLAADSYEQYFGPGTRLTVT.

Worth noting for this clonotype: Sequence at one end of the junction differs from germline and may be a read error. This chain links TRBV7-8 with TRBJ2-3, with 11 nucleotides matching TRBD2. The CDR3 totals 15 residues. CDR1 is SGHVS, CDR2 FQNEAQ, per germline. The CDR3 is CASSSIAGGPDTRYF. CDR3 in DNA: TGTGCCAGCAGCTCAATAGCGGGAGGGCCAGATACGCGGTATTTT.

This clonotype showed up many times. This CDR3 reads CASTPFRETQYF. CDR3 in DNA: TGTGCCAGCACCCCTTTCCGGGAGACCCAGTACTTC. The genes are TRBV2 and TRBJ2-5; D uncertain. Germline V gives CDR1 SNHLY, CDR2 FYNNEI. V was trimmed by 7 bases and J by 5 bases, leaving 11 bases between them. The CDR3 sequence is 12 residues long.

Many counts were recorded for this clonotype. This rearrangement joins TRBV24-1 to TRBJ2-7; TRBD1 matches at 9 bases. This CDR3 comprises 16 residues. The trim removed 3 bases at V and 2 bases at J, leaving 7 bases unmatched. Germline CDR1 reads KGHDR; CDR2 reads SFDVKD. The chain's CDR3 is CATSDHRDRATYEQYF. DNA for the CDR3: TGTGCCACCAGTGATCACCGGGACAGGGCTACCTACGAGCAGTACTTC.

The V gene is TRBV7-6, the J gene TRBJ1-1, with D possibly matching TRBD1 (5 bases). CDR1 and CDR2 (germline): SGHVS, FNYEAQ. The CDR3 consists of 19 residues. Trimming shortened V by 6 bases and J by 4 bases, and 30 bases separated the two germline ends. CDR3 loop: CASSHYQEGRRNFVTEAFF. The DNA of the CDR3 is TGTGCCAGCAGTCATTACCAGGAGGGGAGGCGTAATTTTGTCACTGAAGCTTTCTTT.

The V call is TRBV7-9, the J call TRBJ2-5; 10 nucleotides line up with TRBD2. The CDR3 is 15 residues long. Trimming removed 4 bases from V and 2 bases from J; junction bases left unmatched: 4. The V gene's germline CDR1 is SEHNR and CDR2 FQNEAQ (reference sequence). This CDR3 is CASSSETSGQETQYF. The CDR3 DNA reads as TGTGCCAGCAGCTCCGAGACTAGCGGGCAAGAGACCCAGTACTTC.

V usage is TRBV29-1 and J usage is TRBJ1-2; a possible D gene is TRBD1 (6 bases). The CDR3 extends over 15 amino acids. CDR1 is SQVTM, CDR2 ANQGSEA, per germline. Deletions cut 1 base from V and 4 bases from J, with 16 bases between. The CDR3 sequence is CSVEGGQIRGYGYTF. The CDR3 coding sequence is TGCAGCGTTGAAGGTGGACAGATTCGCGGCTATGGCTACACCTTC.

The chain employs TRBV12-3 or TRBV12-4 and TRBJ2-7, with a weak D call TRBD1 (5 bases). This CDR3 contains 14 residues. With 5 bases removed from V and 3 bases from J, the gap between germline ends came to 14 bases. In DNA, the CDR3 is TGTGCCAGCAGTGGCCCAGGGTATGGCTACGAGCAGTACTTC. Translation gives CASSGPGYGYEQYF.

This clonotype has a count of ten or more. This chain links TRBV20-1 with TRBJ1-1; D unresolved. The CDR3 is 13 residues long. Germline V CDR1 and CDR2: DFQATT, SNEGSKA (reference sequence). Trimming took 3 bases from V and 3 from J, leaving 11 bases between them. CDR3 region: CSASSDWDTEAFF. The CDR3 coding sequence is TGCAGTGCTAGTAGTGATTGGGACACTGAAGCTTTCTTT.

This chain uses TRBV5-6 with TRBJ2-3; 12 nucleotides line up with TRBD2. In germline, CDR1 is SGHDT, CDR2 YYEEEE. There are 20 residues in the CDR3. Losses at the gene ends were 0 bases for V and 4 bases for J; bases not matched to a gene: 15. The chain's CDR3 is CASSLGPHGLAGGPPDTQYF. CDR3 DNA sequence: TGTGCCAGCAGCTTGGGGCCTCACGGGCTAGCGGGAGGGCCGCCAGATACGCAGTATTTT.

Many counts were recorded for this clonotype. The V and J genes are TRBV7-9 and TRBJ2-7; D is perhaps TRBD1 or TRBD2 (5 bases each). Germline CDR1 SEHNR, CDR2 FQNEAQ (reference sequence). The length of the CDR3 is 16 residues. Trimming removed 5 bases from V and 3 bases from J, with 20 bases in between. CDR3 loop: CASSPKSGTINYEQYF. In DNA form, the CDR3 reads TGTGCCAGCAGCCCCAAGTCTGGGACCATAAACTACGAGCAGTACTTC.

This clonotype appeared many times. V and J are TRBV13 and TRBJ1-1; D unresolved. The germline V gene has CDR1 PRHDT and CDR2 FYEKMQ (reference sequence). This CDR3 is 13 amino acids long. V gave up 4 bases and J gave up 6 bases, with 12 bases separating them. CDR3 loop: CASSSSGVPEAFF. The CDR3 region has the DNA TGTGCCAGCAGCTCCTCCGGGGTTCCTGAAGCTTTCTTT.

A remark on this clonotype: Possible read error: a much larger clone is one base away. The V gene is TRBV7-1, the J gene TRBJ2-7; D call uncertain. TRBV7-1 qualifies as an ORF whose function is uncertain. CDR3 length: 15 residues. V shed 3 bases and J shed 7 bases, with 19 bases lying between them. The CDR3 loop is CASSSLDQALDEQYF. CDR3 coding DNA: TGTGCCAGCAGCTCGCTGGACCAGGCGTTGGATGAGCAGTACTTC.

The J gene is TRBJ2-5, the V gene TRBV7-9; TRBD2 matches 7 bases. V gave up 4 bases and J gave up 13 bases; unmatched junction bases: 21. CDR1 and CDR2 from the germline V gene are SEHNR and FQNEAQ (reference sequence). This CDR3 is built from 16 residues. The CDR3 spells CASSSPEPGLGEKLYF. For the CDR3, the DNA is TGTGCCAGCAGCTCCCCCGAGCCAGGACTAGGGGAAAAACTGTACTTC. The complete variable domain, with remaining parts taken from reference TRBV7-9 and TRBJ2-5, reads DTGVSQNPRHKITKRGQNVTFRCDPISEHNRLYWYRQTLGQGPEFLTYFQNEAQLEKSRLLSDRFSAERPKGSFSTLEIQRTEQGDSAMYLCASSSPEPGLGEKLYFGPGTRLLVL.

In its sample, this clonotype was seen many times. CDR3 amino acids: CASSFSAVYEQYF. The CDR3, as DNA: TGTGCCAGTAGTTTCTCGGCCGTCTACGAGCAGTACTTC. This chain joins TRBV19 and TRBJ2-7, with D unresolved. The germline V gene has CDR1 LNHDA and CDR2 SQIVND (reference sequence). Trimming removed 5 bases from V and 3 bases from J, with 11 bases in between. The CDR3 consists of 13 residues.

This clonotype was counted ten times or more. The DNA for the CDR3 is TGTGCCAGTAGCCCGACAGGGATGGCCATGAACACTGAAGCTTTCTTT. Encoded protein: CASSPTGMAMNTEAFF. The chain employs TRBV19 and TRBJ1-1; TRBD1 agrees at 7 bases. The CDR3 is 16 amino acids. The germline gives CDR1 LNHDA, CDR2 SQIVND (reference sequence). Losses at the gene ends were 6 bases for V and 0 bases for J; bases not matched to a gene: 10.

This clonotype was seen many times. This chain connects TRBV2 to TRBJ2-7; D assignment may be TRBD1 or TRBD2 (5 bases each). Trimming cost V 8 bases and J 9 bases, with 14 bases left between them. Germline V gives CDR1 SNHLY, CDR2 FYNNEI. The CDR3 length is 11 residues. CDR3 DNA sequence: TGTGCCAGCCGGGGTGGGGCCGTGCAGTACTTC. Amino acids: CASRGGAVQYF.

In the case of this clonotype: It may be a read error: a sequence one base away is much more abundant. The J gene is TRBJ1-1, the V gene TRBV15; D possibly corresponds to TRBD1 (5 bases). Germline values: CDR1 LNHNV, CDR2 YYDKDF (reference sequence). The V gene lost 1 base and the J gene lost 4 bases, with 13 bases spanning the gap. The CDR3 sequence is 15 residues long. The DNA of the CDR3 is TGTGCCACCAGCAGAGGAAGCGGGACGAGCACTGAAGCTTTCTTT. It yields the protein CATSRGSGTSTEAFF.

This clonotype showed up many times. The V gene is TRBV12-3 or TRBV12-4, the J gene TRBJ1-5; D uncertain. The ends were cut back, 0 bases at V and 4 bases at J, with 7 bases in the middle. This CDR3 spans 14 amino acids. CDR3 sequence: CASSLAGWNQPQHF. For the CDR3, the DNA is TGTGCCAGCAGTTTAGCGGGGTGGAATCAGCCCCAGCATTTT.

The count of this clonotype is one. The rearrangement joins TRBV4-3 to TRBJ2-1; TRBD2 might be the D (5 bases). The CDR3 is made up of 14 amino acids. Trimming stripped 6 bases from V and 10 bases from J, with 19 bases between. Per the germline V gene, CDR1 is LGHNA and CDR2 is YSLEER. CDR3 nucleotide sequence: TGCGCCAGCAGTCAACAGATTTGGGAGAACGAGCAGTTCTTC. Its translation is CASSQQIWENEQFF.